This TCR beta chain was sequenced in a study of shared clonotypes between healthy human individuals. Points from the study as a whole: Larger estimated richness was generally seen in naive subsets than in memory subsets. Apart from blood, nothing was sampled; tissue repertoires likely differ.

In the study's own analysis: In the immunoSEQ data, sequences were junction-only and lacked quality scores, so filtering differed. Assay used: immunoSEQ multiplex PCR; TCRdb lists only in-frame clones, some missing. V and J calls and clone size are copied from that table; D and trimming were computed from the DNA. The table shows some 500,000 clones, with roughly 95% occurring only once. A word on this clone: Its antigen is currently unknown.

The CDR3 length is 14 residues. Trimming left V 6 bases short and J 7 bases short, with 15 bases between. Germline V CDR1 and CDR2: MDHEN, SYDVKM. The clonotype comes from a woman in her 30s in good health. This chain links TRBV28 with TRBJ1-4; D might be TRBD1 (6 bases). Sequenced material: naive CD4+ T cells sorted from blood. Regarding subset: CD45RA+ positively selected. CDR3 residues: CASSQPGEREKLFF. The DNA for the CDR3 is TGTGCCAGCAGCCAGCCAGGGGAACGTGAAAAACTGTTTTTT.